These 4 T cell receptor beta chains were all obtained from the same sample, sequenced in a study of response to subunit inactivated influenza vaccine. TCRdb reanalysed the RT-PCR reads using MiXCR and keeps one entry per CDR3 protein. The sample lists 550,000 to 800,000 distinct CDR3 sequences, around 14% occurring once. This material consisted of PBMCs from blood, taken 14 to 15 days before vaccination. All receptors come from a man aged 50 or older who received an inactivated influenza vaccine.

The CDR3 loop is CASSYGLAEPQFF. In DNA form, the CDR3 reads TGTGCCAGCAGTTACGGCCTAGCGGAACCACAGTTCTTC. The chain recombines TRBV6-2 or TRBV6-3 with TRBJ2-1, with TRBD2 identical over 7 bases. Germline V CDR1 and CDR2: MNHEY, SVGEGT. The V gene end was trimmed by 2 bases and the J gene end by 13 bases; junction bases not matched to a gene: 8. This CDR3 has 13 amino acids.

The chain links TRBV15 to TRBJ2-7; no clear D. CDR1 and CDR2 (germline): LNHNV, YYDKDF (reference sequence). V was shortened by 5 bases and J by 2 bases, with 13 bases between the two germline ends. The CDR3 runs 14 residues. The CDR3 sequence: CATSPKRATYEQYF. The CDR3 DNA is TGTGCCACCAGCCCCAAGCGAGCCACCTACGAGCAGTACTTC.

This chain uses TRBV4-2 with TRBJ2-5; 9 nucleotides line up with TRBD2. V was pared by 0 bases and J by 5 bases, with 4 bases of the junction left unmatched. Germline values: CDR1 LGHNA, CDR2 YNFKEQ. The CDR3 covers 15 residues. The CDR3 reads CASSQDSGSPETQYF. The CDR3 DNA reads TGTGCCAGCAGCCAAGATAGCGGGAGCCCGGAGACCCAGTACTTC.

The V gene is TRBV4-3, the J gene TRBJ2-7; 10 nucleotides line up with TRBD2. The CDR3 covers 15 residues. The V gene end was trimmed by 0 bases and the J gene end by 2 bases; junction bases not matched to a gene: 1. CDR1 is LGHNA, CDR2 YSLEER, per germline. The DNA of the CDR3 is TGCGCCAGCAGCCAAGACCTAGCGGGAGCCTACGAGCAGTACTTC. Amino acid sequence: CASSQDLAGAYEQYF.